The rows below give T cell receptor beta chains drawn from one sample of a study of cytomegalovirus exposure and HLA in healthy donors. Clones were sequenced by immunoSEQ multiplex PCR, and TCRdb holds only the in-frame ones, with some missing. Among 140,000 or so clones, over 60% were seen once, and the ten largest hold approximately 2%. Sequencing was done on a sample of PBMCs. These TCRs come from a man aged 35 to 55 in good health and CMV-seronegative. The CDR3 runs from the conserved cysteine through the conserved F or W. D genes are given only for firm matches.

d_gene	v_gene	j_gene	CDR3aa
TRBD1	TRBV7-2	TRBJ2-7	CASSPTGTGPYEQYF
TRBD1	TRBV6-5	TRBJ2-7	CASRGRGFAYEQYF
NA	TRBV25-1	TRBJ1-1	CASSSRVGEDTEAFF
NA	TRBV19	TRBJ1-4	CASSMGRAREKLFF
NA	TRBV12-5	TRBJ1-2	CASGPPRGGRANYGYTF
NA	TRBV29-1	TRBJ2-3	CSVEGRGGLRTDTQYF
NA	TRBV30	TRBJ1-4	CAWAKGVGGDNEKLFF
TRBD1	TRBV18	TRBJ1-1	CASSLRQGETEAFF
TRBD2	TRBV6-4	TRBJ2-2	CASSDSTSGGNTGELFF
TRBD1	TRBV5-1	TRBJ2-7	CASSLESGGFYEQYF
TRBD2	TRBV7-9	TRBJ2-1	CASSLVLAGTNEQFF
NA	TRBV6-5	TRBJ1-1	CASSYGSEAFF
NA	TRBV30	TRBJ2-3	CAFQAGDTQYF
TRBD1	TRBV27	TRBJ2-3	CASSSWTGVRDTQYF
NA	TRBV20-1	TRBJ2-7	CSAIRRREQYF
TRBD2	TRBV7-9	TRBJ2-7	CASSLGTSGRNDEQYF
NA	TRBV9	TRBJ2-2	CASSANPTLNTGELFF
NA	TRBV5-4	TRBJ2-7	CASNFGQGIAGEQYF
TRBD1	TRBV5-1	TRBJ1-1	CASSLRTGHTEAFF
TRBD1	TRBV27	TRBJ1-4	CASSLRGQAQKLFF
NA	TRBV19	TRBJ1-4	CASSNRARATNEKLFF
TRBD1	TRBV5-4	TRBJ2-4	CASSFGDRGESIQYF
NA	TRBV28	TRBJ1-3	CASSLLVELHSGNTIYF
NA	TRBV6-5	TRBJ2-7	CASSYSRIPYEQYF
TRBD2	TRBV7-7	TRBJ2-2	CASSWGGSTGELFF
NA	TRBV6-1	TRBJ2-3	CATGASGTDTQYF
NA	TRBV30	TRBJ1-3	CAWSPGAGNTIYF
NA	TRBV28	TRBJ2-3	CASSSPPGVLGDTQYF
TRBD1	TRBV7-8	TRBJ1-2	CASRAGTGGAYGYTF
TRBD2	TRBV29-1	TRBJ2-1	CSYVAGPYNEQFF
TRBD1	TRBV5-5	TRBJ2-7	CASSLGGQGGEQYF
TRBD2	TRBV19	TRBJ2-5	CASKGGGAGETQYF
NA	TRBV14	TRBJ2-5	CASSRTTGLGTQYF
NA	TRBV5-8	TRBJ2-2	CASSPVIGELFF
NA	TRBV28	TRBJ1-3	CASIQPRGSLSGNTIYF
NA	TRBV5-4	TRBJ2-7	CASSFPREKGYEQYF
TRBD2	TRBV5-4	TRBJ2-5	CASSIGLAGERGTQYF
NA	TRBV27	TRBJ1-1	CATRTPLSNTEAFF
NA	TRBV12-5	TRBJ2-7	CASGHSSYEQYF
NA	TRBV5-1	TRBJ1-2	CASSSQGPSGYTF
NA	TRBV6-5	TRBJ2-7	CASSLGGYEQYF
TRBD1	TRBV4-1	TRBJ1-5	CASSQGGRGGVQPQNF
NA	TRBV6-6	TRBJ2-3	CASISRLDRRTDTQYF
TRBD2	TRBV10-2	TRBJ2-7	CASTSGSSYEQYF
NA	TRBV28	TRBJ1-4	CASSFRQAKLFF
TRBD2	TRBV7-6	TRBJ2-2	CASSLGGSTGELFF
TRBD1	TRBV6-5	TRBJ2-1	CATADREGGNEQFF
NA	TRBV7-9	TRBJ2-5	CASSLPSRGLRRGQETQYF
NA	TRBV6-1	TRBJ1-1	CASSAQPGRTEAFF
TRBD1	TRBV29-1	TRBJ1-1	CSVVRGRMNTEAFF
TRBD1	TRBV7-6	TRBJ2-5	CASSWDSQETQYF
NA	TRBV6-1	TRBJ1-1	CAISEGANTEAFF
NA	TRBV5-1	TRBJ2-7	CASSLRPDNYEQYF
TRBD1	TRBV4-3	TRBJ1-2	CASSHHRGSYGYTF
TRBD1	TRBV7-9	TRBJ1-1	CASSLGTGGPEAFF
TRBD2	TRBV18	TRBJ2-1	CASSPSRGRSYNEQFF
TRBD1	TRBV2	TRBJ2-7	CASSGIGQGYSYEQYF
TRBD1	TRBV5-1	TRBJ2-3	CASSLENRGLDTQYF
TRBD1	TRBV18	TRBJ2-1	CASSSEGGLSYNEQFF
NA	TRBV7-8	TRBJ2-7	CASSLVTDYEQYF